The source of this T cell receptor beta chain is a study of graft-versus-host responses after intestinal transplantation. On the study more broadly: Induction using anti-thymocyte globulin, followed by tacrolimus and steroids for approximately 3 years, was given to all recipients.

Comments on this clone: What it binds is not known.

Assay: immunoSEQ multiplex PCR; the TCRdb copy retains only in-frame clones and omits some. Of approximately 97,000 clones listed, 92% are singletons. The CDR3 length is 15 residues. Trimming shortened V by 1 base and J by 1 base, and 10 bases separated the two germline ends. Per germline, CDR1 LNHNV and CDR2 YYDKDF (reference sequence). V gene TRBV15 combines with J gene TRBJ2-5, with D maybe TRBD1 (5 bases). Sequencing used unstimulated CD8+ T cells sorted from spleen or lymph node cells, obtained before transplant. The TCR sequence derives from a human donor who was the organ donor for an intestinal transplant. CDR3: CATSRVDTIQETQYF. CDR3 DNA: TGTGCCACCAGCAGAGTGGACACCATCCAAGAGACCCAGTACTTC.